This is a list of T cell receptor beta chains from one sample in a study of human T cells and chemical hapten exposure. MiXCR, run by TCRdb on the RACE reads, gives a single entry per CDR3 protein. The sample lists some 80,000 distinct CDR3 sequences; around a tenth were seen once. Source: whole blood, taken in connection with sensitization to the hapten diphenylcyclopropenone (DPC). The receptors originated from a young man with alopecia areata. Some clones in this sample may be carry-over from other donors' samples. Each CDR3 is given with its conserved first and last residue. D genes are given only for firm matches. Expanded clones get a size class; other rows say once, few or many, or leave the size out.

TRBJ1-3 | NA | NA | TRBV24-1 | TGTGCCACCACCAGCCGGGGGGACACCATATATTTT | CATTSRGDTIYF
TRBJ2-4 | many | NA | TRBV3-1 | TGTGCCAGCAGCCGGATTTGGACGGATGTGGGGGTTAACATTCAGTACTTC | CASSRIWTDVGVNIQYF
TRBJ1-1 | many | NA | TRBV20-1 | TGCAGTGCTAGGGTATGGACACTGAACACTGAAGCTTTCTTT | CSARVWTLNTEAFF
TRBJ1-2 | many | NA | TRBV27 | TGTGCCAGCCGCGGGAAGGGAATCGACTATGGCTACACCTTC | CASRGKGIDYGYTF
TRBJ1-1 | many | NA | TRBV4-3 | TGCGCCAGCAGCCAAGAGTCCGCCGGGACGGTGAACACTGAAGCTTTCTTT | CASSQESAGTVNTEAFF
TRBJ2-3 | few | TRBD2 | TRBV7-9 | TGTGCCAGCAGCTTATTAGGACTAGCGGGGAAAACTAGCACAGATACGCAGTATTTT | CASSLLGLAGKTSTDTQYF
TRBJ2-1 | many | NA | TRBV7-3 | TGTGCCAGCAGCTTACGATCTAGGGGCTCCTCCTACAATGAGCAGTTCTTC | CASSLRSRGSSYNEQFF
TRBJ2-7 | NA | TRBD1 | TRBV9 | TGTGCCAGCAGCGTTTGGACAGGGGGAGGCGAGCAGTACTTC | CASSVWTGGGEQYF
TRBJ1-5 | NA | NA | TRBV5-1 | TGCGCCAGCAGCTTGGCGGTGGGGACCCAGCCCCAGCATTTT | CASSLAVGTQPQHF
TRBJ1-2 | many | NA | TRBV3-1 | TGTGCCAGCAGCCAAGAGTCCCGGGGAGTAAACTATGGCTACACCTTC | CASSQESRGVNYGYTF
TRBJ1-2 | few | NA | TRBV7-9 | TGTGCCAGCAGCAACACCTCCTTAGGCTACACCTTC | CASSNTSLGYTF
TRBJ2-5 | many | TRBD2 | TRBV4-1 | TGCGCCAGCAGCCAACTACTAGCGGGGGGCCTCGAGACCCAGTACTTC | CASSQLLAGGLETQYF
TRBJ2-2 | many | NA | TRBV20-1 | TGCAGTGCTAGCAGGGGACTGGCCGGGGAGCTGTTTTTT | CSASRGLAGELFF
TRBJ2-1 | NA | NA | TRBV11-2 | TGTGCCAGCAGCCCGCTCGGGCAGTTCTTC | CASSPLGQFF